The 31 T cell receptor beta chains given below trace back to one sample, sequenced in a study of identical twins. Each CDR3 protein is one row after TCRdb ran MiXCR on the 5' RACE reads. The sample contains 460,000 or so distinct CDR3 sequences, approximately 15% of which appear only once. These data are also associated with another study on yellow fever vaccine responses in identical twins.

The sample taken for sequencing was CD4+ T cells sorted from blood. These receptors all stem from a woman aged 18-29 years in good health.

The CDR3 DNA reads as TGTGCCAGCAGTTCGTCGGGCAAAAAATCCAATGAGCAGTTCTTC. Encoded protein: CASSSSGKKSNEQFF. The chain combines TRBV28 with TRBJ2-1; unclear D gene. Looked up from germline, CDR1 is MDHEN and CDR2 is SYDVKM. Trimming stripped 4 bases from V and 6 bases from J, with 16 bases between. The CDR3 loop spans 15 amino acids.

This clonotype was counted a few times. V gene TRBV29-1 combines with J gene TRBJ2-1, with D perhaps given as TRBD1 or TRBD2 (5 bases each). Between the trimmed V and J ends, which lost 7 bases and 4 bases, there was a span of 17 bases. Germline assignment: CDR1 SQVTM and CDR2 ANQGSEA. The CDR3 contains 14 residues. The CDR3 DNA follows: TGCAGCGCATCCCGGGACGAACTTTACAATGAGCAGTTCTTC. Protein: CSASRDELYNEQFF.

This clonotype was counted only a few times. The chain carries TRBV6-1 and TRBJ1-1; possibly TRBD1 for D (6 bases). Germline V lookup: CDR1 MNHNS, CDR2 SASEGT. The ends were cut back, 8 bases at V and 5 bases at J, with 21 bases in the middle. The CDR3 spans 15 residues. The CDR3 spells CASYIAGAGSTEAFF. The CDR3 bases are TGTGCCAGCTATATCGCGGGGGCAGGAAGTACTGAAGCTTTCTTT.

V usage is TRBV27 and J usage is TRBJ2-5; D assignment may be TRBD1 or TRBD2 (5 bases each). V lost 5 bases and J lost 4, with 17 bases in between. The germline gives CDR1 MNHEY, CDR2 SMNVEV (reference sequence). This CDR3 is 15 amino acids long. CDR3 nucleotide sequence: TGTGCCAGCAGTCCGCGTACCGGGGCGAGAGAGACCCAGTACTTC. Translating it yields CASSPRTGARETQYF.

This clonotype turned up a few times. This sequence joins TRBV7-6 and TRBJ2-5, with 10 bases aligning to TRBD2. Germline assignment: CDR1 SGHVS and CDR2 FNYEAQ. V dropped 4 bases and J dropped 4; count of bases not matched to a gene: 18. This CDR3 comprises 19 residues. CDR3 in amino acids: CASSSVHGETSGVGETQYF. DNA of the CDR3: TGTGCCAGCAGCTCAGTTCACGGAGAAACTAGCGGGGTAGGAGAGACCCAGTACTTC.

The CDR3 spells CASSQERVYRDSYNEQFF. CDR3 DNA: TGTGCCAGCAGCCAAGAAAGGGTGTACCGGGACTCTTACAATGAGCAGTTCTTC. This rearrangement joins TRBV3-1 to TRBJ2-1; the D gene is possibly TRBD2 (6 bases). Germline lookup yields CDR1 LGHDT and CDR2 YNNKEL (reference sequence). The length of the CDR3 is 18 residues. Trimming removed 0 bases at V and 4 bases at J, with 19 bases between.

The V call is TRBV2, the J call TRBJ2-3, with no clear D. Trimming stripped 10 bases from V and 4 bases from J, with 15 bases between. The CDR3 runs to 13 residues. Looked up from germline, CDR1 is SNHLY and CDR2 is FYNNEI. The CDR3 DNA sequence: TGTGCCACTCAAGGTGCAAACGCAGATACGCAGTATTTT. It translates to CATQGANADTQYF.

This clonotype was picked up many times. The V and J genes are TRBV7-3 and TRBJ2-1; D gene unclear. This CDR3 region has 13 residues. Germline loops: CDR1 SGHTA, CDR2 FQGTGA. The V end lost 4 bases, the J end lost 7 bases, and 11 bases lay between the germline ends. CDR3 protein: CASSSLDGNEQFF. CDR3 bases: TGTGCCAGCAGCTCCCTAGACGGTAATGAGCAGTTCTTC.

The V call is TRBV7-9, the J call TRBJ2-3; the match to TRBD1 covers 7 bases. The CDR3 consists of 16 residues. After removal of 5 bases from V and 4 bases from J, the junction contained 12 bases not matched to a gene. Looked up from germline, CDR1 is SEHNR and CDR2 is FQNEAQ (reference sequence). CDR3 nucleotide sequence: TGTGCCAGCAGCAAGACAGGGCCCATAAACGCAGATACGCAGTATTTT. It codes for CASSKTGPINADTQYF.

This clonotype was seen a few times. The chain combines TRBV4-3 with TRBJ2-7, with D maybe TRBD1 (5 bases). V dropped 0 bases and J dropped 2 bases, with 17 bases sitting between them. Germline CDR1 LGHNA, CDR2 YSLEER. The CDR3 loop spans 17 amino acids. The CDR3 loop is CASSQDGAREGPYEQYF. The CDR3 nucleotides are TGCGCCAGCAGCCAAGATGGGGCCCGTGAAGGGCCCTACGAGCAGTACTTC.

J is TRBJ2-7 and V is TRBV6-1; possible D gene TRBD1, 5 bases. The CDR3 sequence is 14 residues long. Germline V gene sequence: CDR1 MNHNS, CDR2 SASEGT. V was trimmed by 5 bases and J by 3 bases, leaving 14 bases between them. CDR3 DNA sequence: TGTGCCAGCAGTCGAGCCGACAGTAGCTACGAGCAGTACTTC. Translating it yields CASSRADSSYEQYF.

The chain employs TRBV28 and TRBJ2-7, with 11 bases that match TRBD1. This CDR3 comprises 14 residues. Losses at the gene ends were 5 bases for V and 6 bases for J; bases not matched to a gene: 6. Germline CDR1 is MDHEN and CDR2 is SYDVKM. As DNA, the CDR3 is TGTGCCAGCAGTCGAGGACAGGGGGCGATCGAGCAGTACTTC. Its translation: CASSRGQGAIEQYF.

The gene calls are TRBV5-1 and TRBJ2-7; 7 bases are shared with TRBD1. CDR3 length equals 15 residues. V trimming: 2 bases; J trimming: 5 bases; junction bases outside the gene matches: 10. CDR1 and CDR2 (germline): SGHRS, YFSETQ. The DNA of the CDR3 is TGCGCCAGCAGCTTCGTATCGGACAGGCTAGACGAGCAGTACTTC. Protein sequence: CASSFVSDRLDEQYF.

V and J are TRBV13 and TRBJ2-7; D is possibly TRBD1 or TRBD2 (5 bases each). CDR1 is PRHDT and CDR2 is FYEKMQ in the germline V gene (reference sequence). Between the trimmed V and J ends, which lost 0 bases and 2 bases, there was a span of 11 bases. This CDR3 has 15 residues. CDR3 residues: CASSLGRQGPYEQYF. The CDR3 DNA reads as TGTGCCAGCAGCTTAGGCCGGCAGGGACCCTACGAGCAGTACTTC.

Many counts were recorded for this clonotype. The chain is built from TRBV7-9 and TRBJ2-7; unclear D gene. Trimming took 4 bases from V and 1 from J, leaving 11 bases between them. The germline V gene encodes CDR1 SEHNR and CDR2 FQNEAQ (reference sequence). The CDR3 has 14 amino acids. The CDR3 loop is CASSSSAASYEQYF. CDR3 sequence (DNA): TGTGCCAGCAGCTCTTCGGCGGCTTCCTACGAGCAGTACTTC.

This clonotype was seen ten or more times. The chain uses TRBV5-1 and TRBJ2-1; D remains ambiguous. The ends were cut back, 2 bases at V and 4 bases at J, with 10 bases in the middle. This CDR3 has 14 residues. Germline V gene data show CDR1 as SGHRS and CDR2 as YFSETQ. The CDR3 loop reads CASSLRPTYNEQFF. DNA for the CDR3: TGCGCCAGCAGCTTAAGGCCTACATACAATGAGCAGTTCTTC.

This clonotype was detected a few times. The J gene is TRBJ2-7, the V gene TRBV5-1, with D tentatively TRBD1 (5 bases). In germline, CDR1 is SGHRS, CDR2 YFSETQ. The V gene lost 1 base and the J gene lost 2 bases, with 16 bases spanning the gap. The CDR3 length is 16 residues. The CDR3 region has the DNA TGCGCCAGCAGCTTGTTACCCCAGGGATCAACCTACGAGCAGTACTTC. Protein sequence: CASSLLPQGSTYEQYF. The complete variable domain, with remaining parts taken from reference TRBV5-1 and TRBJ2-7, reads KAGVTQTPRYLIKTRGQQVTLSCSPISGHRSVSWYQQTPGQGLQFLFEYFSETQRNKGNFPGRFSGRQFSNSRSEMNVSTLELGDSALYLCASSLLPQGSTYEQYFGPGTRLTVT.

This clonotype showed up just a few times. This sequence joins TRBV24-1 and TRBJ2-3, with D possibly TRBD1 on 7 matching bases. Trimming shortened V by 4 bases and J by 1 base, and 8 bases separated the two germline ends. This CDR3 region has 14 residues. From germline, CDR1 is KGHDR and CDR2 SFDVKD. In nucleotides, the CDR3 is TGTGCCACCAGTGACAGGGGGGGCACAGATACGCAGTATTTT. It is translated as CATSDRGGTDTQYF.

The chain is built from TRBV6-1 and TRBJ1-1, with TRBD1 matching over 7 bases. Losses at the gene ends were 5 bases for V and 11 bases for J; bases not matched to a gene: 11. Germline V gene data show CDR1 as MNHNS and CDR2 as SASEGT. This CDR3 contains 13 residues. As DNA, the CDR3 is TGTGCCAGCAGTCGGACAGGCCAGGTATCCGCTTTCTTT. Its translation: CASSRTGQVSAFF.

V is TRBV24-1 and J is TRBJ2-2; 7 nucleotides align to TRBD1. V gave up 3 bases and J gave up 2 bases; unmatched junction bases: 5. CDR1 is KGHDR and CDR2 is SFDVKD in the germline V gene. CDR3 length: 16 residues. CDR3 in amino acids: CATSDPGTVNTGELFF. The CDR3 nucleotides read TGTGCCACCAGTGATCCCGGGACAGTTAACACCGGGGAGCTGTTTTTT.

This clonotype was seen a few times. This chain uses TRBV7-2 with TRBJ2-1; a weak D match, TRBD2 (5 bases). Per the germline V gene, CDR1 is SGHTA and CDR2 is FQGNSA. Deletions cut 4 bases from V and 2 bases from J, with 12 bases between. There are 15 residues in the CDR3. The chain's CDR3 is CASSSSPSTYNEQFF. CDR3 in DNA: TGTGCCAGCAGCTCTAGCCCCTCAACCTACAATGAGCAGTTCTTC.

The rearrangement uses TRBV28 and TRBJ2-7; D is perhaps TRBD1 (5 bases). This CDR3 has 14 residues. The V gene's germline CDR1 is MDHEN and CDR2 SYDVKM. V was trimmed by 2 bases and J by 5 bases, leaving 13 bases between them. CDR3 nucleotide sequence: TGTGCCAGCAGTTTAGGGGCGGTTAAAAACGAGCAGTACTTC. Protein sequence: CASSLGAVKNEQYF.

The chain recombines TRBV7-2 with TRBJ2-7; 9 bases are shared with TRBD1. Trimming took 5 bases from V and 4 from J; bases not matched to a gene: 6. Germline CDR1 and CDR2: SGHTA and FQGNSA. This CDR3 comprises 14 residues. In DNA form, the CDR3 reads TGTGCCAGCAGCACAGGGGGCAGGCCTTACGAGCAGTACTTC. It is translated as CASSTGGRPYEQYF.

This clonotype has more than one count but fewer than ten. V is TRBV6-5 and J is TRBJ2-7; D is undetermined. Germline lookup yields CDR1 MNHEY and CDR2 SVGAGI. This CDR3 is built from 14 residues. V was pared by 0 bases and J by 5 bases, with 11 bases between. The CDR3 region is CASSYSGIGNEQYF. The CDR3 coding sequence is TGTGCCAGCAGTTACTCAGGGATCGGCAACGAGCAGTACTTC.

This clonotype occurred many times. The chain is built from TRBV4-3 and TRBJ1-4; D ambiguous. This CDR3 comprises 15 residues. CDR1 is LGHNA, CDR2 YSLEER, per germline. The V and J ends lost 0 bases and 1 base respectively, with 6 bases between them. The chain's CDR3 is CASSQDRGTNEKLFF. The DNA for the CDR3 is TGCGCCAGCAGCCAAGATCGGGGAACTAATGAAAAACTGTTTTTT.

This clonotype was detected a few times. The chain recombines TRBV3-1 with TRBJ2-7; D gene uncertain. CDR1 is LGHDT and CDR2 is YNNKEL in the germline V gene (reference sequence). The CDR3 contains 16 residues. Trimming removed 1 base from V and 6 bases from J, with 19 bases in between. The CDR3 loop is CASSQVGSRRVAEQYF. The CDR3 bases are TGTGCCAGCAGCCAAGTCGGAAGTCGAAGGGTTGCCGAGCAGTACTTC.

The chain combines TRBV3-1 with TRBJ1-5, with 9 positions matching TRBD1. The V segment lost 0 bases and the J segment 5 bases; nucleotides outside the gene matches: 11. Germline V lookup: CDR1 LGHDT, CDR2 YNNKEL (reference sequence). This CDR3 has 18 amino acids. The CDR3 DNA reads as TGTGCCAGCAGCCAAGATCTATGGGACAGGGAGTATGATCAGCCCCAGCATTTT. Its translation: CASSQDLWDREYDQPQHF.

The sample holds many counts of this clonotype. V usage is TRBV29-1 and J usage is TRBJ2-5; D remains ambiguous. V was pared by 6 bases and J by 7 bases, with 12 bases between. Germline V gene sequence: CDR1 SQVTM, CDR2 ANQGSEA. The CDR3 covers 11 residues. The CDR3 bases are TGCAGCGTGTACACTGACTGGACCCAGTACTTC. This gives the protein CSVYTDWTQYF.

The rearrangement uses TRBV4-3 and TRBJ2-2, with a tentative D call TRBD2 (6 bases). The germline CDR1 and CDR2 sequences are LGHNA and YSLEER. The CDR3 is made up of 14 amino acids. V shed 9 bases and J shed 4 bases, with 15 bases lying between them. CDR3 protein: CARGEVAVTGELFF. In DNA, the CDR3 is TGCGCCAGAGGAGAGGTAGCGGTCACCGGGGAGCTGTTTTTT.

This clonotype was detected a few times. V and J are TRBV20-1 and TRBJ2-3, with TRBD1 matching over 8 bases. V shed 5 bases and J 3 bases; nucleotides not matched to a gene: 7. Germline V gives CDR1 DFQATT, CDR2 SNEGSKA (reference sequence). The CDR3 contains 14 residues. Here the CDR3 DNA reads TGCAGTGCTGCGACAGGGGTGGAAACAGATACGCAGTATTTT. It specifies CSAATGVETDTQYF.

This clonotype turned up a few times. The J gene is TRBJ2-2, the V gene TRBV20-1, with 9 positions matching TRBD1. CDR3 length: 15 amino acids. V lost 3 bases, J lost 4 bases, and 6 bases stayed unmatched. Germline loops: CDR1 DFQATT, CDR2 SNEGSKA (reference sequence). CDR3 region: CSARGTGPSTGELFF. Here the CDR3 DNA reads TGCAGTGCTAGGGGGACAGGGCCCAGCACCGGGGAGCTGTTTTTT.